Included here is one T cell receptor (beta chain) sequence, with context. Its antigen is unidentified. The source of the sample is a study of T cell repertoires in cytomegalovirus infection. The wider study: An indication of both CMV infection and matching HLA type came from public TCR beta signatures.

Study-level results: Using cumulative public TCR beta family frequency, the authors identified those who carried CMV together with the relevant HLA.

MiXCR, applied by TCRdb to the reads, yields one record per CDR3 protein. The sample consists of about 920,000 distinct CDR3 sequences, roughly 30% of them appearing once. The CDR3 runs to 14 residues. V was shortened by 3 bases and J by 2 bases, with 10 bases between the two germline ends. From germline, CDR1 is MNHEY and CDR2 SMNVEV (reference sequence). The receptor was derived from a human donor in good health (CMV status not recorded). Some clones in this sample may be carry-over from other donors' samples. The sample consisted of cultured CD8+ T cells from PBMCs, taken from culture after CMV antigen stimulation. The rearrangement joins TRBV27 to TRBJ1-1, with no clear D. The CDR3 here is CASSFISANTEAFF. CDR3 coding DNA: TGTGCCAGCAGTTTTATATCGGCCAACACTGAAGCTTTCTTT.